The present T cell receptor (beta chain) was sequenced within a study of siplizumab effects on memory and regulatory T cells. Findings and limits, study-wide: Among sequences traceable to unstimulated CD4+ memory cells, alloreactive ones were significantly reduced by siplizumab. The apparent diversity of naive T cells exceeded that of memory cells, and naive T cells seemed to make a major contribution to the alloresponse. With siplizumab, Treg-derived clones averaged approximately 69% of mappable alloreactive CD4+ clones, versus around 25% in controls.

CDR1 and CDR2 from the germline V gene are MNHEY and SVGAGI. With 5 bases removed from V and 1 base from J, the gap between germline ends came to 5 bases. The CDR3 is 12 amino acids. A note on this clone: Its target is unknown.

Approximately 100,000 TCR templates were measured in each sample. Clones were read by immunoSEQ multiplex PCR, and TCRdb kept only the in-frame ones, dropping some. The sample includes around 120,000 clones, about 94% of them seen just once. The origin of this receptor is a human donor in good health. The chain recombines TRBV6-5 with TRBJ1-2; D uncertain. Sequencing used non-Treg CD4+ T cells sorted from blood. The CDR3: CASSKNNYGYTF. CDR3 DNA sequence: TGTGCCAGCAGTAAGAATAACTATGGCTACACCTTC.